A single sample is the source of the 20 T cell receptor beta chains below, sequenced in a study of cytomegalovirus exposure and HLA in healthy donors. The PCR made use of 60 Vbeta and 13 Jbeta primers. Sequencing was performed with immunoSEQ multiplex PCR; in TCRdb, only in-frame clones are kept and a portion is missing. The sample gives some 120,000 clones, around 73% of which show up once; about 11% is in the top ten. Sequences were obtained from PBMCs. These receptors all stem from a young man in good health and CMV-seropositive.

CDR3 coding DNA: TGTGCCAGCAGTTTTCAGGGGACAGTCACCGGGGAGCTGTTTTTT. Translated, it gives CASSFQGTVTGELFF. The gene calls are TRBV21-1 and TRBJ2-2; TRBD1 is taken as the D call from the table, unchecked against the DNA. TRBV21-1 is termed a pseudogene. There are 15 residues in the CDR3.

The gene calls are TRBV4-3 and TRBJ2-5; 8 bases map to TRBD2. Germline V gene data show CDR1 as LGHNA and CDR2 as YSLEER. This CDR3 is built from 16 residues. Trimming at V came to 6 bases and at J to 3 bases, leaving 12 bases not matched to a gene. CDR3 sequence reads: CASSQTGTSFKETQYF. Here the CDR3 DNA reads TGCGCCAGCAGTCAGACCGGGACTAGTTTTAAAGAGACCCAGTACTTC.

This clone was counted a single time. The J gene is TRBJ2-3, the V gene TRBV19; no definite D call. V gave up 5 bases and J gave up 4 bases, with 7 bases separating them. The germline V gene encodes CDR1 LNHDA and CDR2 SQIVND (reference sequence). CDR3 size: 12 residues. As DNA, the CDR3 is TGTGCCAGTAGTTCCAGGCCAGATACGCAGTATTTT. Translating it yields CASSSRPDTQYF.

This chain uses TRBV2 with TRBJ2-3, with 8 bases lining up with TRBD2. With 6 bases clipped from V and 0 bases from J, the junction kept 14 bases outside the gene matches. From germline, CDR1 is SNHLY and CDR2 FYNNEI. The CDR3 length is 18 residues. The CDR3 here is CASRRTPGLGGSTDTQYF. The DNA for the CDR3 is TGTGCCAGCAGGAGGACACCGGGACTAGGAGGTAGCACAGATACGCAGTATTTT. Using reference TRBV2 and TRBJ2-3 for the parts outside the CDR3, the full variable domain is EPEVTQTPSHQVTQMGQEVILRCVPISNHLYFYWYRQILGQKVEFLVSFYNNEISEKSEIFDDQFSVERPDGSNFTLKIRSTKLEDSAMYFCASRRTPGLGGSTDTQYFGPGTRLTVL.

The CDR3 loop reads CASSARREGAGETQYF. CDR3 sequence (DNA): TGTGCCAGCAGCGCTCGGCGGGAGGGCGCGGGAGAGACCCAGTACTTC. This chain links TRBV9 with TRBJ2-5; 9 bases match TRBD2. CDR1 is SGDLS, CDR2 YYNGEE, per germline. The CDR3 has 16 amino acids. V lost 3 bases and J lost 4; bases outside the gene matches: 10.

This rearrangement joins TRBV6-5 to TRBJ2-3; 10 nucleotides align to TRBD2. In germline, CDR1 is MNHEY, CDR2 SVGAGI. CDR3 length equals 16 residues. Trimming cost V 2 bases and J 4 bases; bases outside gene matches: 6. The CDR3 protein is CASSYPRAGGPDTQYF. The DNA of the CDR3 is TGTGCCAGCAGTTACCCACGAGCGGGAGGGCCAGATACGCAGTATTTT.

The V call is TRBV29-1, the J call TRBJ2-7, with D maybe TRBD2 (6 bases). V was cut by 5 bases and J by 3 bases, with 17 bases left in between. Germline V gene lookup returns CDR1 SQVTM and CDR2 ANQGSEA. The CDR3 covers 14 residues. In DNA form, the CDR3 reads TGCAGCGTTCCGGCTAAGGAGGGCCACTACGAGCAGTACTTC. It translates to CSVPAKEGHYEQYF.

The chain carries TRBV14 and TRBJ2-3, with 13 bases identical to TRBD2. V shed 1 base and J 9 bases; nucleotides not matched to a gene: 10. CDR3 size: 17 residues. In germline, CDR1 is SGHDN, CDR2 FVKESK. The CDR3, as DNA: TGTGCCAGCAGCCAAGCTTGGACTAGCGGGAGTGGGTCGACGCAGTATTTT. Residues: CASSQAWTSGSGSTQYF.

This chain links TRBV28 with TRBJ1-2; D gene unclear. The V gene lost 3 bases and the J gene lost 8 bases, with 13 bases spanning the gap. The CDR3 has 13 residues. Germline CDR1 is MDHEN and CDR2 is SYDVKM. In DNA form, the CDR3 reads TGTGCCAGCAGTTTTGCCGGGTTAGTCGGCTACACCTTC. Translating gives CASSFAGLVGYTF.

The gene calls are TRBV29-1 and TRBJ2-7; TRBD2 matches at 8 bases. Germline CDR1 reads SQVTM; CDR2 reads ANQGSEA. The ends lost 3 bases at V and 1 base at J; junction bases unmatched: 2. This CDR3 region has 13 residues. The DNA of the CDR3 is TGCAGCGTTGACAGCGGGAGTTCCTACGAGCAGTACTTC. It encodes CSVDSGSSYEQYF.

The CDR3 loop reads CASSPPGTGGEGGPHEQYF. The CDR3, as DNA: TGTGCCAGCAGCCCCCCCGGGACAGGGGGCGAAGGGGGACCCCACGAGCAGTACTTC. V usage is TRBV11-3 and J usage is TRBJ2-7; 12 bases match TRBD1. This CDR3 spans 19 amino acids. V was pared by 5 bases and J by 5 bases, with 19 bases of the junction left unmatched. Germline V lookup: CDR1 SGHNT, CDR2 YENEEA.

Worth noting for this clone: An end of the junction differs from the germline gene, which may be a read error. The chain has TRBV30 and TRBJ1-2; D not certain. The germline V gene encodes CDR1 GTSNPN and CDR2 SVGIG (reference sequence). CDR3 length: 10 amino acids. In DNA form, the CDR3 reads TGTGCCTGGAGTCAATCCGGTCCAATCTTC. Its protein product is CAWSQSGPIF.

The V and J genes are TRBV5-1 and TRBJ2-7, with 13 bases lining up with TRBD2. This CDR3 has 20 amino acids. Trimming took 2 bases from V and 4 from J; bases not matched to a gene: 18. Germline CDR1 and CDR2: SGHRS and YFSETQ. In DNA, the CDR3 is TGCGCCAGCAGCTTTGCCGTTAGTGTGGGACTAGCGGGATCAGAGTACGAGCAGTACTTC. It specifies CASSFAVSVGLAGSEYEQYF.

In nucleotides, the CDR3 is TGTGCCAGCAGGGGACAGGAGACCCAAGAGACCCAGTACTTC. It is translated as CASRGQETQETQYF. V is TRBV2 and J is TRBJ2-5, with TRBD1 identical over 8 bases. CDR3 length equals 14 residues. The germline V gene has CDR1 SNHLY and CDR2 FYNNEI. V shed 6 bases, J shed 1 base, and the junction held 4 bases outside the gene matches. The entire variable domain, with the rest obtained from reference TRBV2 and TRBJ2-5, is as follows: EPEVTQTPSHQVTQMGQEVILRCVPISNHLYFYWYRQILGQKVEFLVSFYNNEISEKSEIFDDQFSVERPDGSNFTLKIRSTKLEDSAMYFCASRGQETQETQYFGPGTRLLVL.

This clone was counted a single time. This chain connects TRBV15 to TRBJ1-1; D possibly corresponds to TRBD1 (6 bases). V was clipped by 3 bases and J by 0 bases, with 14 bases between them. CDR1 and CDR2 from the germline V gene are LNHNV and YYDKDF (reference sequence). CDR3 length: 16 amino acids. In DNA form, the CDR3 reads TGTGCCACCAGCAGCCGAATTACAGGGCTGAACACTGAAGCTTTCTTT. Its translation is CATSSRITGLNTEAFF.

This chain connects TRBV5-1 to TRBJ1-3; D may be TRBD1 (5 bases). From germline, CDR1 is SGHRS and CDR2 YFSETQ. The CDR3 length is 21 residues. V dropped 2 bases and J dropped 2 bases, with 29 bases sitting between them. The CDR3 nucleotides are TGCGCCAGCAGCTTATTGGGTCTGCCTTTCGGGGGTGGGATGGCTGGAAACACCATATATTTT. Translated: CASSLLGLPFGGGMAGNTIYF. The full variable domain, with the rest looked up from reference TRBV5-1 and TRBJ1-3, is KAGVTQTPRYLIKTRGQQVTLSCSPISGHRSVSWYQQTPGQGLQFLFEYFSETQRNKGNFPGRFSGRQFSNSRSEMNVSTLELGDSALYLCASSLLGLPFGGGMAGNTIYFGEGSWLTVV.

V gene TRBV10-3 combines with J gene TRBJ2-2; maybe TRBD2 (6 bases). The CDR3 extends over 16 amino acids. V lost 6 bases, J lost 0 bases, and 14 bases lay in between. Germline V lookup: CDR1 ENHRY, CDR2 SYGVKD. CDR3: CAIREGVASNTGELFF. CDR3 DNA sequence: TGTGCCATCAGGGAGGGTGTAGCGTCGAACACCGGGGAGCTGTTTTTT.

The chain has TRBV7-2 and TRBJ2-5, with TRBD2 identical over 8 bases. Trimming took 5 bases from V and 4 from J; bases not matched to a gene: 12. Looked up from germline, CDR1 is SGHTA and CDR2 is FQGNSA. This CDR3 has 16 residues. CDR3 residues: CASSPSGAGGLETQYF. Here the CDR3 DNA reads TGTGCCAGCAGCCCAAGCGGGGCGGGAGGTTTAGAGACCCAGTACTTC.

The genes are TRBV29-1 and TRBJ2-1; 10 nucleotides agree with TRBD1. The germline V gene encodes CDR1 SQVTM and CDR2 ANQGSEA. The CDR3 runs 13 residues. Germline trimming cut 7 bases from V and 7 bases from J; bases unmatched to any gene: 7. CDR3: CSAGQGLINEQFF. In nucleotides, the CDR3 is TGCAGCGCGGGACAGGGGCTGATTAATGAGCAGTTCTTC.

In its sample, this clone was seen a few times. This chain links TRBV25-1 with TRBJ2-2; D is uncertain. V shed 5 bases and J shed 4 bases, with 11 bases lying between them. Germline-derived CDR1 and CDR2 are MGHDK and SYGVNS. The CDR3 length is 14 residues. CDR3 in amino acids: CASSRVPSTGELFF. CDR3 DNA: TGTGCCAGCAGTCGGGTCCCTTCCACCGGGGAGCTGTTTTTT. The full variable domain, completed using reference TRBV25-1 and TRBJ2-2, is EADIYQTPRYLVIGTGKKITLECSQTMGHDKMYWYQQDPGMELHLIHYSYGVNSTEKGDLSSESTVSRIRTEHFPLTLESARPSHTSQYLCASSRVPSTGELFFGEGSRLTVL.